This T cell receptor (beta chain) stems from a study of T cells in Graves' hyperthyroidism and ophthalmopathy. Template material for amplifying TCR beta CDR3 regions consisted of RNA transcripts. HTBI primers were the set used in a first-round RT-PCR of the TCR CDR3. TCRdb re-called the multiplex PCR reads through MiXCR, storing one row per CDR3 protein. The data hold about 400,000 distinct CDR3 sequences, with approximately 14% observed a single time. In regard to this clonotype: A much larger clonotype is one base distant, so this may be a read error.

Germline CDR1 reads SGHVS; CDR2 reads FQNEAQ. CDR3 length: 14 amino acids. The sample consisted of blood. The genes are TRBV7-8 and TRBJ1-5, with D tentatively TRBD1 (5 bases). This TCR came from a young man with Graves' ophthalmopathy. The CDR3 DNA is TGTACCAGCAGCTTCTTTCGGGGGGATCAGCCCCAGCATTTT. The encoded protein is CTSSFFRGDQPQHF.